This is a list of T cell receptor beta chains from one sample in a study of shared clonotypes between healthy human individuals. Sequenced by immunoSEQ multiplex PCR; TCRdb stores in-frame clones only, minus some. This repertoire shows some 240,000 clones, 50% to 75% found once; its top ten account for around 10%. The sequencing sample was made of memory CD4+ T cells sorted from blood. The receptors here all came from a man aged 25-45 years in good health. Each CDR3 is given with its conserved first and last residue. The order of the fields is D gene, V gene, clone size, J gene, CDR3 protein, CDR3 DNA. D genes are given only for firm matches. Part of the rows lack a size; the others show once, few, many or a class for expanded clones.

TRBD1	TRBV18	-	TRBJ1-4	CASSTGQGAAIF	TGTGCCAGCTCAACGGGACAGGGGGCGGCGATTTTT
-	TRBV19	-	TRBJ2-7	CASSQQGYEQYF	TGTGCCAGTAGCCAACAAGGCTACGAGCAGTACTTC
-	TRBV9	-	TRBJ2-3	CASSVREAHTDTQYF	TGTGCCAGCAGCGTTAGAGAGGCACACACAGATACGCAGTATTTT
TRBD1	TRBV19	-	TRBJ1-5	CASKFIGQGDDQPQHF	TGTGCCAGTAAGTTTATAGGACAGGGAGATGATCAGCCCCAGCATTTT
-	TRBV18	-	TRBJ2-5	CASSGSGASQETQYF	TGTGCCAGCTCGGGGTCTGGCGCCTCTCAAGAGACCCAGTACTTC
-	TRBV11-2	-	TRBJ2-3	CASSSKGAVVWTDTQYF	TGTGCCAGCAGCTCAAAAGGGGCGGTCGTTTGGACAGATACGCAGTATTTT
TRBD2	TRBV6-1	-	TRBJ2-7	CASSGLAGDSYEQYF	TGTGCCAGCAGTGGTCTAGCGGGAGACTCCTACGAGCAGTACTTC
-	TRBV5-4	-	TRBJ1-1	CASSSPIENTEAFF	TGTGCCAGCAGCTCCCCAATTGAGAACACTGAAGCTTTCTTT
-	TRBV6-4	-	TRBJ2-7	CASSDPERCLGGPSSYEQYF	TGTGCCAGCAGTGACCCGGAACGGTGCCTGGGCGGGCCCTCCTCCTACGAGCAGTACTTC
-	TRBV11-3	-	TRBJ2-1	CASSYLAGNEQFF	TGTGCCAGCAGCTATCTCGCGGGGAATGAGCAGTTCTTC
TRBD2	TRBV27	-	TRBJ2-3	CASSRPTSGSTDTQYF	TGTGCCAGCAGTCGGCCGACTAGCGGGAGCACAGATACGCAGTATTTT
-	TRBV7-2	-	TRBJ1-2	CASSLGDQRLYGYTF	TGTGCCAGCAGCTTAGGGGATCAGAGGCTCTATGGCTACACCTTC
-	TRBV5-1	-	TRBJ2-7	CASSPSQVTYEQYF	TGCGCCAGCAGCCCCTCCCAGGTGACCTACGAGCAGTACTTC
-	TRBV30	-	TRBJ2-7	CAWSGGVYEQYF	TGTGCCTGGAGTGGGGGAGTCTACGAGCAGTACTTC
TRBD1	TRBV7-2	-	TRBJ1-3	CASSKDRGLGNTIYF	TGTGCCAGCAGCAAAGACAGGGGGCTTGGAAACACCATATATTTT
TRBD1	TRBV11-3	-	TRBJ2-7	CASSSRDRAYEQYF	TGTGCCAGCAGCTCCCGGGACAGGGCCTACGAGCAGTACTTC
-	TRBV7-6	few	TRBJ2-5	CASSGDQETQYF	TGTGCCAGCAGCGGTGACCAAGAGACCCAGTACTTC
-	TRBV7-2	-	TRBJ2-7	CASGTRPNYEQYF	TGTGCCAGTGGTACTCGCCCCAACTACGAGCAGTACTTC
TRBD1	TRBV7-2	few	TRBJ1-4	CASSFRQGANEKLFF	TGTGCCAGCAGCTTTCGACAGGGAGCTAATGAAAAACTGTTTTTT
TRBD1	TRBV7-2	-	TRBJ2-1	CASSPQGDAEFF	TGTGCCAGCAGCCCTCAGGGGGACGCGGAGTTCTTC
-	TRBV10-2	-	TRBJ2-4	CACGDADYPGNIQYF	TGCGCCTGTGGAGACGCTGACTACCCCGGGAACATTCAGTACTTC
-	TRBV11-3	once	TRBJ2-4	CASSLVRRLPLAKNIQYF	TGTGCCAGCAGCTTAGTCCGTCGGCTTCCACTAGCCAAAAACATTCAGTACTTC
-	TRBV29-1	-	TRBJ1-2	CSVAQGGYGYTF	TGCAGCGTTGCACAGGGAGGCTATGGCTACACCTTC
TRBD1	TRBV18	-	TRBJ2-1	CASSPERTGAYNEQFF	TGTGCCAGCTCACCGGAGAGGACAGGCGCCTACAATGAGCAGTTCTTC
-	TRBV4-1	-	TRBJ2-1	CASSQLDILSYNEQFF	TGCGCCAGCAGCCAGTTGGACATCCTCTCCTACAATGAGCAGTTCTTC
TRBD2	TRBV19	-	TRBJ2-3	CASGSLAGTQYF	TGTGCCAGTGGGTCGCTAGCGGGAACGCAGTATTTT
-	TRBV4-2	few	TRBJ1-1	CASSSGVGTEAFF	TGTGCCAGCAGCAGTGGGGTTGGCACTGAAGCTTTCTTT
-	TRBV9	-	TRBJ2-3	CASSVVDFSDTQYF	TGTGCCAGCAGCGTAGTCGACTTTTCAGATACGCAGTATTTT
-	TRBV7-2	many	TRBJ2-1	CASSLGQNNEQFF	TGTGCCAGCAGCTTAGGACAGAACAATGAGCAGTTCTTC